These T cell receptor beta chains were read from a single sample in a study of cytomegalovirus exposure and HLA in healthy donors. Measured with immunoSEQ multiplex PCR; TCRdb has only the in-frame clones, and not every one. The data show about 170,000 clones, roughly 90% seen once. The sequencing input was PBMCs. The receptors were sampled from a woman aged 18-29 years in good health and CMV-seropositive. Each CDR3 is given with its conserved first and last residue. The order of the fields is CDR3 DNA, CDR3 protein, CDR3 length, D gene, J gene, V gene, clone size. The D gene is left open where the match is weak. A clone size is listed for some rows: how often the clone was seen (once, few, many), or a class if it is expanded.

CDR3nt: TGTGCCAGCAGTTCACCTCGCGGGTCCTACGAGCAGTACTTC
CDR3aa: CASSSPRGSYEQYF
len: 14
d_gene: -
j_gene: TRBJ2-7
v_gene: TRBV28
abundance: -

CDR3nt: TGCGCCAGCAGCCAAGGCAGAAGCTCCTACGAGCAGTACTTC
CDR3aa: CASSQGRSSYEQYF
len: 14
d_gene: -
j_gene: TRBJ2-7
v_gene: TRBV4-1
abundance: -

CDR3nt: TGTGCCAGCAGCCCCGACAGGGGAGGCGGGGGGGAGCTGTTTTTT
CDR3aa: CASSPDRGGGGELFF
len: 15
d_gene: TRBD1
j_gene: TRBJ2-2
v_gene: TRBV5-6
abundance: -

CDR3nt: TGTGCCAGCAGCCAAGATTTGCGGAGGGAGACCCAGTACTTC
CDR3aa: CASSQDLRRETQYF
len: 14
d_gene: -
j_gene: TRBJ2-5
v_gene: TRBV14
abundance: -

CDR3nt: TGTGCCATCACAACCGGGACTAGCGGGAGCCGCTCCTACGAGCAGTACTTC
CDR3aa: CAITTGTSGSRSYEQYF
len: 17
d_gene: TRBD2
j_gene: TRBJ2-7
v_gene: TRBV10-3
abundance: -

CDR3nt: TGTGCCAGCAGTGAAGGGGGCAGGCGGGAAAAACTGTTTTTT
CDR3aa: CASSEGGRREKLFF
len: 14
d_gene: -
j_gene: TRBJ1-4
v_gene: TRBV2
abundance: -

CDR3nt: TGTGCCAGCAGCTTACAGGGGATGAACACTGAAGCTTTCTTT
CDR3aa: CASSLQGMNTEAFF
len: 14
d_gene: -
j_gene: TRBJ1-1
v_gene: TRBV7-9
abundance: -

CDR3nt: TGTGCCAGCAGCCGACAGGGTGGGAACACTGAAGCTTTCTTT
CDR3aa: CASSRQGGNTEAFF
len: 14
d_gene: TRBD1
j_gene: TRBJ1-1
v_gene: TRBV11-2
abundance: -

CDR3nt: TGTGCCAGCAGCCCTGGACTAGCGGGATCCGGTAGAGATACGCAGTATTTT
CDR3aa: CASSPGLAGSGRDTQYF
len: 17
d_gene: TRBD2
j_gene: TRBJ2-3
v_gene: TRBV11-3
abundance: -

CDR3nt: TGTGCCATTAGGGACAACTCTGGAAACACCATATATTTT
CDR3aa: CAIRDNSGNTIYF
len: 13
d_gene: -
j_gene: TRBJ1-3
v_gene: TRBV10-3
abundance: -

CDR3nt: TGTGCCAGCAGTTTGGGCGGAGGTTCTGGAAACACCATATATTTT
CDR3aa: CASSLGGGSGNTIYF
len: 15
d_gene: -
j_gene: TRBJ1-3
v_gene: TRBV28
abundance: -

CDR3nt: TGTGCCTGGAGTGGAAGCCCGTTCCTCTACGAGCAGTACTTC
CDR3aa: CAWSGSPFLYEQYF
len: 14
d_gene: -
j_gene: TRBJ2-7
v_gene: TRBV30
abundance: few

CDR3nt: TGCGCCAGCAGCTTGGAGGCTAGCGGTTACAATGAGCAGTTCTTC
CDR3aa: CASSLEASGYNEQFF
len: 15
d_gene: TRBD2
j_gene: TRBJ2-1
v_gene: TRBV5-1
abundance: -

CDR3nt: TGTGCCAGCAGCGTCCAGGTTAGCGCGAACACCGGGGAGCTGTTTTTT
CDR3aa: CASSVQVSANTGELFF
len: 16
d_gene: -
j_gene: TRBJ2-2
v_gene: TRBV9
abundance: -

CDR3nt: TGTGCCAGCAGCGCCCTTGACAGGCCAGGCACTGAAGCTTTCTTT
CDR3aa: CASSALDRPGTEAFF
len: 15
d_gene: -
j_gene: TRBJ1-1
v_gene: TRBV9
abundance: -

CDR3nt: TGCGCCAGCAGTGATCTCGGCATTCAGTACTTC
CDR3aa: CASSDLGIQYF
len: 11
d_gene: -
j_gene: TRBJ2-4
v_gene: TRBV10-2
abundance: -

CDR3nt: TGCGCCAGCAGCTTAGGACAGACCTCCTACAATGAGCAGTTCTTC
CDR3aa: CASSLGQTSYNEQFF
len: 15
d_gene: -
j_gene: TRBJ2-1
v_gene: TRBV5-1
abundance: -

CDR3nt: TGTGCCAGCAGCTCGGGACTCCCTCCGCAGTATTTT
CDR3aa: CASSSGLPPQYF
len: 12
d_gene: -
j_gene: TRBJ2-3
v_gene: TRBV7-3
abundance: -

CDR3nt: TGTGCCAGCAGCCCGGCGGGAGGCACAGATACGCAGTATTTT
CDR3aa: CASSPAGGTDTQYF
len: 14
d_gene: TRBD2
j_gene: TRBJ2-3
v_gene: TRBV6-4
abundance: -

CDR3nt: TGCAGCGTTGGGGAGGTGGGGACAGGGTTCACCGGGGAGCTGTTTTTT
CDR3aa: CSVGEVGTGFTGELFF
len: 16
d_gene: TRBD1
j_gene: TRBJ2-2
v_gene: TRBV29-1
abundance: -

CDR3nt: TGTGCCAGCATGGACATTCGCGGGGGTCCCCTCTCTGGAAACACCATATATTTT
CDR3aa: CASMDIRGGPLSGNTIYF
len: 18
d_gene: -
j_gene: TRBJ1-3
v_gene: TRBV5-4
abundance: -

CDR3nt: TGTGCCGCCAGACTAGCGGATTCCTACGAGCAGTACTTC
CDR3aa: CAARLADSYEQYF
len: 13
d_gene: TRBD2
j_gene: TRBJ2-7
v_gene: TRBV10-3
abundance: -

CDR3nt: TGTGCCAGCAGTTACTCGAACAGGGGGGGGTATGGCTACACCTTC
CDR3aa: CASSYSNRGGYGYTF
len: 15
d_gene: TRBD1
j_gene: TRBJ1-2
v_gene: TRBV6-5
abundance: -

CDR3nt: TGTGCCAGCGCGGGAGGTAAGGGAGTTGAGCAGTTCTTC
CDR3aa: CASAGGKGVEQFF
len: 13
d_gene: TRBD2
j_gene: TRBJ2-1
v_gene: TRBV28
abundance: -

CDR3nt: TGTGCCAGCAGCTCAGGGTTCACTGAAGCTTTCTTT
CDR3aa: CASSSGFTEAFF
len: 12
d_gene: -
j_gene: TRBJ1-1
v_gene: TRBV7-2
abundance: -

CDR3nt: TGTGCCAGCAGTGACGGACTGATGACTAGCTACACCTTC
CDR3aa: CASSDGLMTSYTF
len: 13
d_gene: -
j_gene: TRBJ1-2
v_gene: TRBV6-4
abundance: -

CDR3nt: TGTGCCACCAGCTACCAGGCAGGGGAACTTGAAAAACTGTTTTTT
CDR3aa: CATSYQAGELEKLFF
len: 15
d_gene: -
j_gene: TRBJ1-4
v_gene: TRBV15
abundance: -

CDR3nt: TGTGCCAGCAGCCTGACAGTACCCTACGAGCAGTACTTC
CDR3aa: CASSLTVPYEQYF
len: 13
d_gene: -
j_gene: TRBJ2-7
v_gene: TRBV7-9
abundance: few

CDR3nt: TGCGCCAGCACCCGAGGGGGGGCTAACACCGGGGAGCTGTTTTTT
CDR3aa: CASTRGGANTGELFF
len: 15
d_gene: -
j_gene: TRBJ2-2
v_gene: TRBV5-1
abundance: -

CDR3nt: TGTGCCAGCAGCACCCAAGGACTAGCGGGAGTTGAGACCCAGTACTTC
CDR3aa: CASSTQGLAGVETQYF
len: 16
d_gene: TRBD2
j_gene: TRBJ2-5
v_gene: TRBV7-3
abundance: -

CDR3nt: TGTGCCAGCAGTGAAACCACTCTAGCGAAGAGCTCCTACGAGCAGTACTTC
CDR3aa: CASSETTLAKSSYEQYF
len: 17
d_gene: -
j_gene: TRBJ2-7
v_gene: TRBV6-1
abundance: -

CDR3nt: TGTGCCAGCAGTTTAGCAGGGGGCGGCGAGCAGTACTTC
CDR3aa: CASSLAGGGEQYF
len: 13
d_gene: TRBD1
j_gene: TRBJ2-7
v_gene: TRBV6-6
abundance: -

CDR3nt: TGTGCCAGCAGTCGCCCCGGGGGGCCAGGGAACATTCAGTACTTC
CDR3aa: CASSRPGGPGNIQYF
len: 15
d_gene: -
j_gene: TRBJ2-4
v_gene: TRBV28
abundance: -

CDR3nt: TGCGCCAGCAGCCCGTCTAGCGCGGGCACCGGGGAGCTGTTTTTT
CDR3aa: CASSPSSAGTGELFF
len: 15
d_gene: -
j_gene: TRBJ2-2
v_gene: TRBV4-3
abundance: once

CDR3nt: TGTGCCAGCAGCTTAGGTGGTACTAGCGGGCTCGGCGAGCAGTACTTC
CDR3aa: CASSLGGTSGLGEQYF
len: 16
d_gene: TRBD2
j_gene: TRBJ2-7
v_gene: TRBV7-3
abundance: -

CDR3nt: TGTGCCAGCAGCTTAGATTCCGGCGAGCAGTACTTC
CDR3aa: CASSLDSGEQYF
len: 12
d_gene: -
j_gene: TRBJ2-7
v_gene: TRBV11-3
abundance: -

CDR3nt: TGTGCCAGCAGCCCTAACGGGGCGGGAGGCGAGCAGTACTTC
CDR3aa: CASSPNGAGGEQYF
len: 14
d_gene: TRBD2
j_gene: TRBJ2-7
v_gene: TRBV7-3
abundance: -

CDR3nt: TGTGCCAGCACCATGGGACTAGAGAATGAGCAGTTCTTC
CDR3aa: CASTMGLENEQFF
len: 13
d_gene: TRBD2
j_gene: TRBJ2-1
v_gene: TRBV28
abundance: -

CDR3nt: TGTGCCAGCAGCTTCCGCGGGAGTCAGGAGACCCAGTACTTC
CDR3aa: CASSFRGSQETQYF
len: 14
d_gene: TRBD2
j_gene: TRBJ2-5
v_gene: TRBV11-2
abundance: -

CDR3nt: TGTGCCAGCAGCTCGACTAGCCCGTACGAGCAGTACTTC
CDR3aa: CASSSTSPYEQYF
len: 13
d_gene: TRBD2
j_gene: TRBJ2-7
v_gene: TRBV7-2
abundance: -

CDR3nt: TGTGCCAGCAGCCAGGGGAAAGCGAACCACTATGGCTACACCTTC
CDR3aa: CASSQGKANHYGYTF
len: 15
d_gene: -
j_gene: TRBJ1-2
v_gene: TRBV7-2
abundance: -

CDR3nt: TGTGCCAGCAGCGTGGGTAGCGGGGGCACCGGGGAGCTGTTTTTT
CDR3aa: CASSVGSGGTGELFF
len: 15
d_gene: TRBD2
j_gene: TRBJ2-2
v_gene: TRBV9
abundance: -

CDR3nt: TGTGCCGGCTTACAGGGGGCGCAATACAATGAGCAGTTCTTC
CDR3aa: CAGLQGAQYNEQFF
len: 14
d_gene: TRBD1
j_gene: TRBJ2-1
v_gene: TRBV7-9
abundance: -

CDR3nt: TGCAGCGCCACCTATGCGTGGAACACTGAAGCTTTCTTT
CDR3aa: CSATYAWNTEAFF
len: 13
d_gene: -
j_gene: TRBJ1-1
v_gene: TRBV29-1
abundance: -

CDR3nt: TGTGCCAGCAGCCCGGGGACTAGCGGAGAGCAGTTCTTC
CDR3aa: CASSPGTSGEQFF
len: 13
d_gene: TRBD2
j_gene: TRBJ2-1
v_gene: TRBV7-3
abundance: -

CDR3nt: TGCGCCAGCAGCCAAGCTCGTGGGCGAGAGCAGTACTTC
CDR3aa: CASSQARGREQYF
len: 13
d_gene: -
j_gene: TRBJ2-7
v_gene: TRBV4-3
abundance: -

CDR3nt: TGTGCCAGCAGTTTATCGTCAGCGGGCGCCGGAAACACCATATATTTT
CDR3aa: CASSLSSAGAGNTIYF
len: 16
d_gene: -
j_gene: TRBJ1-3
v_gene: TRBV27
abundance: -

CDR3nt: TGTGCCTGGAGAAGACAGGGGAACACTGAAGCTTTCTTT
CDR3aa: CAWRRQGNTEAFF
len: 13
d_gene: TRBD1
j_gene: TRBJ1-1
v_gene: TRBV30
abundance: -

CDR3nt: TGTGCCAGCAGCTTTCAGCGGGAGAGGTCAGATACGCAGTATTTT
CDR3aa: CASSFQRERSDTQYF
len: 15
d_gene: TRBD2
j_gene: TRBJ2-3
v_gene: TRBV6-1
abundance: -

CDR3nt: TGTGCCAGCAGCTTGGACTCGAGAACAGATACGCAGTATTTT
CDR3aa: CASSLDSRTDTQYF
len: 14
d_gene: -
j_gene: TRBJ2-3
v_gene: TRBV5-6
abundance: once

CDR3nt: TGTGCCAGCAGTTCCCCGGGACAGGACTACGAGCAGTACTTC
CDR3aa: CASSSPGQDYEQYF
len: 14
d_gene: TRBD1
j_gene: TRBJ2-7
v_gene: TRBV27
abundance: once

CDR3nt: TGCGCCAGCAGCTTGGCCCTAGCGGGAACCCTCTCCTACAATGAGCAGTTCTTC
CDR3aa: CASSLALAGTLSYNEQFF
len: 18
d_gene: TRBD2
j_gene: TRBJ2-1
v_gene: TRBV5-1
abundance: -

CDR3nt: TGTGCCTGGGGGACAGAAAAACTGTTTTTT
CDR3aa: CAWGTEKLFF
len: 10
d_gene: -
j_gene: TRBJ1-4
v_gene: TRBV30
abundance: -